Below are 15 T cell receptor beta chains sequenced from a single sample in a study of glioma-infiltrating T cells. TCR alpha and beta CDR3 regions were amplified from RNA using iRepertoire nested multiplex PCR. TCRdb analysed the multiplex PCR reads with MiXCR anew, one entry per CDR3 protein. This table holds 150,000 to 200,000 distinct CDR3 sequences, 25% to 35% found once. Sequenced sample: glioma tissue, nonneoplastic brain tissue, or PBMCs (not recorded which). Receptor source: a human donor with low-grade glioma or glioblastoma, undergoing nonglioma brain surgery, or in good health (not recorded which).

The chain links TRBV6-8 to TRBJ2-7, with 10 positions matching TRBD2. The CDR3 length is 16 residues. Germline values: CDR1 MNHGY, CDR2 SAAAGT. Trimming at V came to 7 bases and at J to 0 bases, leaving 9 bases not matched to a gene. CDR3 sequence: CASTTTGTSVSYEQYF. DNA of the CDR3: TGTGCCAGCACAACAACCGGGACTAGCGTCTCCTACGAGCAGTACTTC.

With regard to this clonotype: One base away lies a much larger clone, so this may be a sequencing read error. In DNA, the CDR3 is TGCAGCGTTGACTTGGGGGCGGATGGCTACACCTTC. It yields the protein CSVDLGADGYTF. The V gene is TRBV29-1, the J gene TRBJ1-2, with D possibly being TRBD1 (6 bases). The V and J ends lost 3 bases and 6 bases respectively, with 11 bases between them. The germline V gene has CDR1 SQVTM and CDR2 ANQGSEA. CDR3 length: 12 amino acids.

At least ten counts were recorded for this clonotype. V is TRBV20-1 and J is TRBJ2-3; 9 bases fit TRBD1. Germline V gives CDR1 DFQATT, CDR2 SNEGSKA (reference sequence). This CDR3 region has 15 residues. The J segment lost 3 bases and the V segment lost 1 base, leaving 5 bases of the junction unmatched. The CDR3 region has the DNA TGCAGTGCTAGAGGACCGGGACAGGGAACAGATACGCAGTATTTT. As protein: CSARGPGQGTDTQYF.

This clonotype was seen ten or more times. The chain recombines TRBV27 with TRBJ2-1, with D possibly matching TRBD2 (6 bases). Germline CDR1 and CDR2: MNHEY and SMNVEV (reference sequence). The CDR3 spans 16 residues. Trimming stripped 5 bases from V and 2 bases from J, with 16 bases between. The chain's CDR3 is CASSRWGAGTYNEQFF. CDR3 nucleotide sequence: TGTGCCAGCAGTAGGTGGGGTGCGGGAACCTACAATGAGCAGTTCTTC.

This clonotype was counted at least ten times. The rearrangement uses TRBV7-2 and TRBJ2-7, with 10 bases aligning to TRBD2. The CDR3 is 15 residues long. J was trimmed by 4 bases and V by 1 base; bases with no gene match: 4. Germline V lookup: CDR1 SGHTA, CDR2 FQGNSA. In nucleotides, the CDR3 is TGTGCCAGCAGCTTAGGCACTAGCGGGGTTTACGAGCAGTACTTC. As protein: CASSLGTSGVYEQYF.

This clonotype showed up just a few times. The V gene is TRBV11-2, the J gene TRBJ2-6; unclear D gene. Germline lookup yields CDR1 SGHAT and CDR2 FQNNGV. The CDR3 covers 14 residues. Trimming removed 4 bases at V and 2 bases at J, with 6 bases between. CDR3 protein: CASSSPAGANVLTF. The CDR3 DNA is TGTGCCAGCAGCTCGCCGGCTGGGGCCAACGTCCTGACTTTC.

This clonotype was observed a few times. The chain links TRBV13 to TRBJ2-3; D perhaps matches TRBD1 (6 bases). Trimming shortened V by 5 bases and J by 2 bases, and 17 bases separated the two germline ends. Germline V gives CDR1 PRHDT, CDR2 FYEKMQ (reference sequence). The CDR3 sequence is 16 residues long. CDR3 DNA sequence: TGTGCCAGCAGCGACCGAGAGGGGGACCTCACAGATACGCAGTATTTT. Amino acids: CASSDREGDLTDTQYF. Full variable domain (outside the CDR3, taken from reference TRBV13 and TRBJ2-3): AAGVIQSPRHLIKEKRETATLKCYPIPRHDTVYWYQQGPGQDPQFLISFYEKMQSDKGSIPDRFSAQQFSDYHSELNMSSLELGDSALYFCASSDREGDLTDTQYFGPGTRLTVL.

The sample holds a few counts of this clonotype. The chain joins TRBV7-3 to TRBJ2-3; no reliable D call. The CDR3 has 15 residues. Germline lookup yields CDR1 SGHTA and CDR2 FQGTGA. V lost 0 bases and J lost 0, with 7 bases in between. CDR3 in amino acids: CASSLTAISTDTQYF. CDR3 nucleotides: TGTGCCAGCAGCTTAACGGCTATTAGCACAGATACGCAGTATTTT.

The gene calls are TRBV5-4 and TRBJ1-4; D is possibly TRBD1 (5 bases). With 4 bases removed from V and 6 bases from J, the gap between germline ends came to 13 bases. Germline values: CDR1 SGHNT, CDR2 YYREEE (reference sequence). This CDR3 comprises 14 residues. In DNA form, the CDR3 reads TGTGCCAGCAGCCTAACCGGGACCGATGAAAAACTGTTTTTT. Encoded protein: CASSLTGTDEKLFF.

Details on this clonotype: This may be a read error, as it is one base from a much larger clone. The chain has TRBV19 and TRBJ1-1, with D possibly being TRBD1 (6 bases). The CDR3 has 13 residues. V was trimmed by 9 bases and J by 1 base, leaving 12 bases between them. Germline V gene data show CDR1 as LNHDA and CDR2 as SQIVND (reference sequence). In DNA form, the CDR3 reads TGTGCCAGCTACAGGGAGGGGAACACTGAAGCTTTCTTT. Translated: CASYREGNTEAFF. Full variable domain (outside the CDR3, taken from reference TRBV19 and TRBJ1-1): DGGITQSPKYLFRKEGQNVTLSCEQNLNHDAMYWYRQDPGQGLRLIYYSQIVNDFQKGDIAEGYSVSREKKESFPLTVTSAQKNPTAFYLCASYREGNTEAFFGQGTRLTVV.

This rearrangement joins TRBV29-1 to TRBJ2-1; perhaps TRBD1 as D (7 bases). V was shortened by 3 bases and J by 0 bases, with 21 bases between the two germline ends. Germline lookup yields CDR1 SQVTM and CDR2 ANQGSEA. The CDR3 is made up of 18 amino acids. DNA of the CDR3: TGCAGCGTTGACGGTTTCCAGGGGGGAATCTTCTCCTACAATGAGCAGTTCTTC. Encoded protein: CSVDGFQGGIFSYNEQFF.

This clonotype was seen many times. The chain couples TRBV4-1 to TRBJ2-3; either TRBD1 or TRBD2 may fit D (6 bases each). V was shortened by 5 bases and J by 3 bases, with 15 bases between the two germline ends. The CDR3 is made up of 15 amino acids. From germline, CDR1 is MGHRA and CDR2 YSYEKL. CDR3 DNA: TGCGCCAGCAGCGAAAGTGGGGGGCAAACAGATACGCAGTATTTT. Translation: CASSESGGQTDTQYF.

About this clonotype: This may stem from a read error, because a much larger clone lies one nucleotide away. The chain joins TRBV19 to TRBJ2-3; D is uncertain. Looked up from germline, CDR1 is LNHDA and CDR2 is SQIVND (reference sequence). CDR3 length: 14 amino acids. The V gene lost 6 bases and the J gene lost 3 bases, with 13 bases spanning the gap. In DNA form, the CDR3 reads TGTGCCAGTAGATTCGGCGGCCGGACAGATACGCAGTATTTT. Amino acid sequence: CASRFGGRTDTQYF.

As for this clonotype: A much more abundant neighbour one base away suggests this may be a read error. The J gene is TRBJ1-3, the V gene TRBV18, with D unclear. The CDR3 length is 12 residues. Germline V gene sequence: CDR1 KGHSH, CDR2 LQKENI. This CDR3 is CASHTSGNTTYF. CDR3 bases: TGTGCCAGCCACACCTCTGGAAACACCACATATTTT.

This clonotype was seen once. This sequence may be a read error, since a much larger clone differs from it by one base. V and J are TRBV7-2 and TRBJ1-4, with 9 positions matching TRBD1. After removal of 5 bases from V and 8 bases from J, the junction contained 9 bases not matched to a gene. Germline CDR1 reads SGHTA; CDR2 reads FQGNSA. CDR3 length: 15 residues. As DNA, the CDR3 is TGTACCAGCAGCCTACAGGGGGCGCGGAACGAAAAACTGTTTTTT. It is translated as CTSSLQGARNEKLFF. The full variable domain, its missing parts supplied by reference TRBV7-2 and TRBJ1-4, is GAGVSQSPSNKVTEKGKDVELRCDPISGHTALYWYRQSLGQGLEFLIYFQGNSAPDKSGLPSDRFSAERTGGSVSTLTIQRTQQEDSAVYLCTSSLQGARNEKLFFGSGTQLSVL.